These 17 T cell receptor beta chains originate from one sample sequenced in a study of blood T cell repertoires in COVID-19. Sequenced by immunoSEQ multiplex PCR; TCRdb stores in-frame clones only, minus some. The table records 250,000 to 350,000 clones, about four fifths of them present only once. Sequencing input: peripheral blood. The receptor set was obtained from a person between 65 and 79 years old with COVID-19, enrolled during active disease.

The chain uses TRBV5-5 and TRBJ2-1, with 14 positions matching TRBD2. The CDR3 loop spans 15 amino acids. After removal of 4 bases from V and 8 bases from J, the junction contained 5 bases not matched to a gene. The germline V gene has CDR1 SGHKS and CDR2 YYEKEE (reference sequence). CDR3: CASSPGTSGSYEQFF. CDR3 DNA sequence: TGTGCCAGCAGCCCCGGGACTAGCGGGAGTTATGAGCAGTTCTTC.

V and J are TRBV9 and TRBJ1-6; 10 bases are shared with TRBD1. The CDR3 extends over 16 amino acids. V lost 2 bases and J lost 9; bases outside the gene matches: 8. Germline CDR1 is SGDLS and CDR2 is YYNGEE. The CDR3 sequence is CASSVSRDRGFSPLHF. CDR3 DNA: TGTGCCAGCAGCGTGTCCCGGGACAGGGGTTTTTCACCCCTCCACTTT.

The chain carries TRBV5-4 and TRBJ2-7; 9 nucleotides match TRBD1. With V trimmed by 4 bases and J by 3 bases, 2 bases remained unmatched. The CDR3 contains 13 residues. CDR1 SGHNT and CDR2 YYREEE come from the germline V gene (reference sequence). CDR3 residues: CASSKTGGYEQYF. As DNA, the CDR3 is TGTGCCAGCAGCAAGACAGGGGGCTACGAGCAGTACTTC.

This clone was seen a single time. The CDR3 DNA sequence: TGCGCCAGCAGCTTGACGTGGGAGTACAGATATGGCTACACCTTC. Its translation is CASSLTWEYRYGYTF. The V call is TRBV5-1, the J call TRBJ1-2; no clear D. The germline V gene encodes CDR1 SGHRS and CDR2 YFSETQ. The CDR3 covers 15 residues. The V end lost 1 base, the J end lost 5 bases, and 15 bases lay between the germline ends.

J is TRBJ1-2 and V is TRBV7-6; 7 nucleotides align to TRBD1. Germline V lookup: CDR1 SGHVS, CDR2 FNYEAQ. Trimming cost V 2 bases and J 7 bases; bases outside gene matches: 10. CDR3 size: 15 residues. CDR3: CASSLRPQGIGGYTF. CDR3 in DNA: TGTGCCAGCAGCTTAAGGCCACAGGGGATCGGTGGCTACACCTTC.

The rearrangement links TRBV28 to TRBJ2-3, with a weak D call TRBD1 (6 bases). V was pared by 6 bases and J by 2 bases, with 12 bases between. The germline V gene encodes CDR1 MDHEN and CDR2 SYDVKM. The CDR3 loop spans 14 amino acids. The DNA of the CDR3 is TGTGCCAGCAGCCCACAGGGACACACAGATACGCAGTATTTT. As protein: CASSPQGHTDTQYF.

The chain employs TRBV28 and TRBJ2-7, with a weak D call TRBD1 (6 bases). In germline, CDR1 is MDHEN, CDR2 SYDVKM. V lost 5 bases and J lost 0, with 14 bases in between. The CDR3 covers 15 residues. Here the CDR3 DNA reads TGTGCCAGCAGTCCCACAGGACAGAGCTCCTACGAGCAGTACTTC. It is translated as CASSPTGQSSYEQYF.

The V call is TRBV30, the J call TRBJ1-5, with D maybe TRBD1 (6 bases). The CDR3 length is 14 residues. V lost 1 base and J 2 bases, leaving 9 bases between the germline ends. Germline CDR1 GTSNPN, CDR2 SVGIG (reference sequence). Written as DNA, the CDR3 is TGTGCCTGGAGTGGCAGGGGTCGCAATCAGCCCCAGCATTTT. Its protein product is CAWSGRGRNQPQHF.

This clone has a handful of counts. This chain connects TRBV7-8 to TRBJ2-3; perhaps TRBD1 as D (5 bases). This CDR3 has 13 amino acids. The germline V and J ends were trimmed by 5 bases and 6 bases, with 12 bases remaining between them. Looked up from germline, CDR1 is SGHVS and CDR2 is FQNEAQ. CDR3 DNA: TGTGCCAGCAGCCCAGGGTATGAGGATACGCAGTATTTT. It specifies CASSPGYEDTQYF.

The chain uses TRBV25-1 and TRBJ1-2; the match to TRBD1 covers 7 bases. Germline V gives CDR1 MGHDK, CDR2 SYGVNS. J was trimmed by 8 bases and V by 1 base; bases with no gene match: 4. CDR3 size: 13 residues. The CDR3 DNA follows: TGTGCCAGCAGTGAATCGGACAGGTACGGCTACACCTTC. Residues: CASSESDRYGYTF.

This chain links TRBV18 with TRBJ2-3; 10 nucleotides agree with TRBD2. This CDR3 has 14 amino acids. The trim removed 8 bases at V and 3 bases at J, leaving 5 bases unmatched. From germline, CDR1 is KGHSH and CDR2 LQKENI. The CDR3 protein is CASRRTSGTDTQYF. CDR3 sequence (DNA): TGTGCCAGCCGTCGGACTAGCGGTACAGATACGCAGTATTTT.

The chain joins TRBV15 to TRBJ2-5; 7 bases are a match to TRBD1. The CDR3 spans 19 residues. Unmatched junction bases numbered 13, after V lost 0 bases and J lost 0 bases. The germline V gene has CDR1 LNHNV and CDR2 YYDKDF (reference sequence). The CDR3 DNA reads TGTGCCACCAGCAGAGATCCCCCAAGGACAGGCTCAAACCAAGAGACCCAGTACTTC. Amino acids: CATSRDPPRTGSNQETQYF.

DNA for the CDR3: TGCGCCAGCAGCGCCGGGACAGCTAATAGCAATCAGCCCCAGCATTTT. It yields the protein CASSAGTANSNQPQHF. The V and J genes are TRBV5-1 and TRBJ1-5, with 7 bases matching TRBD1. The CDR3 loop spans 16 amino acids. CDR1 is SGHRS, CDR2 YFSETQ, per germline. J lost 0 bases, V lost 4 bases, and 7 bases had no gene match.

The rearrangement links TRBV3-1 (or the pseudogene TRBV3-2) to TRBJ1-1; D uncertain. Germline loops: CDR1 LGHDT, CDR2 YNNKEL (reference sequence). There are 13 residues in the CDR3. With 4 bases removed from V and 4 bases from J, the gap between germline ends came to 10 bases. Here the CDR3 reads CASSLAGGTEAFF. The CDR3 DNA reads as TGTGCCAGCAGCCTGGCGGGCGGCACTGAAGCTTTCTTT.

V gene TRBV11-2 combines with J gene TRBJ2-7; unclear D gene. The V gene's germline CDR1 is SGHAT and CDR2 FQNNGV. The CDR3 is 16 amino acids. V was shortened by 2 bases and J by 3 bases, with 17 bases between the two germline ends. The CDR3 here is CASSLSYDAVYYEQYF. CDR3 bases: TGTGCCAGCAGCTTATCGTATGATGCAGTATACTACGAGCAGTACTTC. The complete variable domain, with remaining parts taken from reference TRBV11-2 and TRBJ2-7, reads EAGVAQSPRYKIIEKRQSVAFWCNPISGHATLYWYQQILGQGPKLLIQFQNNGVVDDSQLPKDRFSAERLKGVDSTLKIQPAKLEDSAVYLCASSLSYDAVYYEQYFGPGTRLTVT.

CDR3 sequence: CASSLWYRGTGHTGELFF. CDR3 sequence (DNA): TGTGCCAGCAGTTTATGGTATCGAGGGACAGGGCACACCGGGGAGCTGTTTTTT. This chain connects TRBV28 to TRBJ2-2; 9 bases are shared with TRBD1. Trimming took 0 bases from V and 3 from J; bases not matched to a gene: 8. Germline V gives CDR1 MDHEN, CDR2 SYDVKM. The CDR3 length is 18 residues.

The V gene is TRBV5-1, the J gene TRBJ1-6, with TRBD1 as a possible D gene (6 bases). V was cut by 1 base and J by 0 bases, with 20 bases left in between. Germline CDR1 is SGHRS and CDR2 is YFSETQ. The CDR3 spans 20 residues. CDR3 bases: TGCGCCAGCAGCTTGTGGTGGGCAGGGGAGTTATTCTCCTATAATTCACCCCTCCACTTT. It translates to CASSLWWAGELFSYNSPLHF.